The rows below give T cell receptor beta chains drawn from one sample of a study of blood T cell repertoires in COVID-19. Sequenced by immunoSEQ multiplex PCR; TCRdb stores in-frame clones only, minus some. Counted here are about 250,000 clones, more than 65% occurring once; the ten biggest clones make up 4% to 5.5%. Sequenced input: peripheral blood. Source of these receptors: a man between 45 and 60 years old with active or convalescent COVID-19. CDR3s leave out the opening cysteine and the closing phenylalanine or tryptophan. D genes are given only for firm matches.

D gene	CDR3 length	V gene	CDR3 protein
TRBD1	12	TRBV18	ASSPQQGAWEQY
-	11	TRBV6-2/TRBV6-3	ASSYRGNQPQH
TRBD1	13	TRBV5-1	ASKGDRELTDTQY
TRBD1	13	TRBV6-6	ASSTGTGNLYEQF
-	13	TRBV19	ASSIPRGGTGELF
-	10	TRBV21-1	ASSKVPVKAF
TRBD1	13	TRBV10-3	AISDGTAYTGELF
-	10	TRBV14	ASSPTADTQY
-	14	TRBV9	ASSVVKPYSNQPQH
-	15	TRBV3-1/TRBV3-2	ASSDEYRSSSYNEQF
-	12	TRBV6-5	ASSPDSGTDTQY
TRBD1	15	TRBV7-8	ASSLWTGGLANQPQH
-	13	TRBV6-4	ASSDSAGPGTEAF
-	11	TRBV12-3/TRBV12-4	ASSLAGRETQY
-	15	TRBV7-9	ASSLGGGGRPPETQY
-	10	TRBV7-9	AGQQNQETQY
-	12	TRBV2	ASNPGDVNQPQH
-	13	TRBV3-1/TRBV3-2	ASSQGAGANTEAF
-	11	TRBV2	ASGTGGNQPQH
TRBD1	10	TRBV28	ASTTGVQPQH
-	11	TRBV6-6	ASSPTGEGEQY
TRBD2	14	TRBV28	ASSFQTSANTDTQY
-	12	TRBV5-1	ASSNQPTNYGYT
TRBD2	16	TRBV10-3	AISARLAGGANTGELF
-	12	TRBV4-1	ASSQLLASETQY
TRBD1	12	TRBV19	ASLDRIRLGGYT
TRBD2	13	TRBV28	ASSINQRGQETQY
-	13	TRBV6-6	ASSYGQGPYNEQF
-	11	TRBV7-9	ASTSMGQGMQF
TRBD2	12	TRBV30	AWSVRGDPGELF
-	16	TRBV4-3	ASSQDFSPGRGTYGYT